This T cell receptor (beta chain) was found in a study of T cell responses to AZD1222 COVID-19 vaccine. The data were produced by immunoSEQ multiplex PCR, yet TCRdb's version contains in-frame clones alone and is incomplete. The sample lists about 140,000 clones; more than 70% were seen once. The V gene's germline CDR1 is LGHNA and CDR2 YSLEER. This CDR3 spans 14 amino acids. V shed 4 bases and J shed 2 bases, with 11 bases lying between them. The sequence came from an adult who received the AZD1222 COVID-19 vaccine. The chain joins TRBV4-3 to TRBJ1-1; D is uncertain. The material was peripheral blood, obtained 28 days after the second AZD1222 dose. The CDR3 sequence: CASSLDVGNTEAFF. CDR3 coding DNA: TGCGCCAGCAGCCTGGATGTGGGAAACACTGAAGCTTTCTTT.